This TCR beta chain originates from a study of blood T cell repertoires in COVID-19 (dated by TCRdb to about 2020). A note on the overall study: Samples covering the acute and convalescent phases of COVID-19 were provided by collaborators in the United States, Italy and Spain. The material from the prospective study consisted of cDNA or gDNA derived from T cells, B-cell-depleted T cells, or PBMCs. The dataset comprised deeply sampled blood TCRbeta repertoires from subjects exposed to, actively infected with, or recovered from COVID-19. The repertoires were released in a freely available public database intended as a resource for research on the immune response to SARS-CoV-2. Samples were obtained from the ongoing ImmuneRACE study (first 160 participants) and from over a thousand subjects provided by 6 global collaborators. Nearly every sample came with metadata listing a de-identified subject ID, COVID-19 status, age in years and sex. HLA class I and class II types, where available, came from metadata supplied by the sample provider rather than from assay-based typing.

Trimming leaves V shorter by 4 bases and J shorter by 2 bases, with the junction holding 5 bases beyond the gene matches. As encoded in the germline V gene (reference sequence), CDR1 is LGHDT while CDR2 is YNNKEL. From its cysteine to its phenylalanine, the CDR3 spans 15 amino acids. Only the CDR3 DNA stays, 45 bases, in frame from base 1. TCRbeta CDR3 regions were amplified from genomic DNA using the immunoSEQ Assay, a bias-controlled multiplex PCR. The source study handled its data this way. Within the assay, amplification of reference gene primers was used to estimate how many nucleated cells each sample contained. To quantify the absolute abundance of each unique TCRbeta CDR3 rearrangement, sequence reads were collapsed and filtered. For each sample, productive Simpson clonality was calculated as the square root of Simpson's diversity index over productive rearrangements. In its TCRdb copy, this immuneACCESS table keeps in-frame sequences only and misses some clones. Where compared with another copy, unresolved V genes explain less than half of these, and the others have no known cause. D and trimming come from the DNA, and the V and J calls and clone size come from that table. Across this sample there are about 250,000 clones, with 85% seen only once. The ten most abundant clones make up 4.5% to 6% of the sample.

At least ten counts were recorded for this clone. Its antigen has not been determined. The sample holds no much larger clone one base away, and base qualities are not on file. General conclusions and limits of the study: The amount of clinical and demographic metadata varied by source and participant and was provided uncurated.

At one collaborating source in Seattle, patients were enrolled during active infection and were followed longitudinally through the course of disease. The collaborating institutions used their own protocols to collect whole blood in K2EDTA tubes. For TCRbeta analysis, collaborators shipped samples in one of three forms: frozen whole blood, isolated PBMCs, or DNA extracted from either of those sample types. Input material: peripheral blood. This TCR was recovered from a man aged 45 to 65 with COVID-19, enrolled during active disease. Here the chain combines TRBV3-1 (or the pseudogene TRBV3-2) and TRBJ2-1; 7 central nucleotides agree with TRBD1. The sequence in DNA is TGTGCCAGCAGCCGTAGACAGGGAACCTACAATGAGCAGTTCTTC. Translation gives CASSRRQGTYNEQFF.